This T cell receptor (beta chain) is drawn from a study of T cells in Graves' hyperthyroidism and ophthalmopathy. This clonotype came up a few times. Regions amplified from RNA transcripts were the TCR beta CDR3 regions. The HTBI primer set was used in a first-round RT-PCR of the TCR CDR3. TCRdb independently ran MiXCR on the multiplex PCR reads; one entry per CDR3 protein. Of approximately 630,000 distinct CDR3 sequences in the sample, 16% are singletons; the top ten hold 3% to 4.5%. V was clipped by 6 bases and J by 4 bases; unmatched bases: 7. The CDR3 runs to 13 residues. CDR1 is SQVTM, CDR2 ANQGSEA, per germline.

The receptor's source is a woman aged 25 to 45 with Graves' hyperthyroidism. The specimen was blood. The chain combines TRBV29-1 with TRBJ2-5; 8 bases match TRBD1. CDR3: CSVWTGMGETQYF. CDR3 sequence (DNA): TGCAGCGTGTGGACAGGGATGGGAGAGACCCAGTACTTC.